Here is one T cell receptor beta chain with its context. The CDR3 runs to 14 residues. From germline, CDR1 is PRHDT and CDR2 FYEKMQ (reference sequence). Deletions cut 4 bases from V and 1 base from J, with 11 bases between. The data derive from a study of OX40 agonist ivuxolimab in advanced cancers. Study details: Patients with hepatocellular carcinoma, melanoma, renal cell or head and neck cancer made up the dose-escalation patients. Partial responses, seen in three patients, involved one hepatocellular carcinoma and two cutaneous melanomas.

TCRdb's table, derived via immunoSEQ multiplex PCR, lists solely in-frame clones and lacks some. The top ten hold 8.7% of the sample, which has more than 80,000 clones, 91% seen once. V gene TRBV13 combines with J gene TRBJ2-7; D call uncertain. The source material was CD4+ or CD8+ T cells sorted from blood, sampled in a trial of the OX40 agonist ivuxolimab. The receptor was isolated from an adult with an advanced solid tumor such as melanoma, head and neck, liver or kidney cancer. The CDR3 is CASSSPPGSYEQYF. The CDR3 bases are TGTGCCAGCAGCTCCCCCCCGGGTTCCTACGAGCAGTACTTC.